This TCR beta chain was retrieved from a study of CD8+ T cells in alopecia areata. Extracted RNA was reverse transcribed, and the resulting cDNA served as sequencing template. Assay used: immunoSEQ multiplex PCR; TCRdb lists only in-frame clones, some missing. The sample holds around 97,000 clones; 55% are singletons and the top ten take 8% to 10%. The sorting of PBMCs gave CD4+ and CD8+ T cells. V was clipped by 6 bases and J by 7 bases; unmatched bases: 11. CDR3 length: 14 amino acids. Germline CDR1 is SQVTM and CDR2 is ANQGSEA. The chain carries TRBV29-1 and TRBJ1-5; 8 nucleotides agree with TRBD1. The sample taken for sequencing was CD4+ T cells sorted from blood. The receptor was derived from a human donor in good health. The CDR3 DNA reads as TGCAGCGTAGCCTCGGACAGGGCGAACCAGCCCCAGCATTTT. Its protein product is CSVASDRANQPQHF. Drawing the rest from reference TRBV29-1 and TRBJ1-5, the complete variable domain is SAVISQKPSRDICQRGTSLTIQCQVDSQVTMMFWYRQQPGQSLTLIATANQGSEATYESGFVIDKFPISRPNLTFSTLTVSNMSPEDSSIYLCSVASDRANQPQHFGDGTRLSIL.